These 2 T cell receptor beta chains share one sample of origin, sequenced in a study of PD-L1 blockade in urothelial cancer. The repertoire was sequenced with immunoSEQ multiplex PCR; TCRdb's copy has only in-frame clones and lacks some. The sample includes tens of thousands of clones, around 90% seen only once; the top ten take 1.5% to 2%. Time point described: pretreatment peripheral blood. The material sequenced was PBMCs, taken around atezolizumab (anti-PD-L1) treatment. These receptors all stem from a man aged 55 to 69 with urothelial cancer.

The CDR3 DNA reads TGTGCCAGCAGCTTAGGGGCTAGCGGGGGGGCGAGCAATGAGCAGTTCTTC. Translating it yields CASSLGASGGASNEQFF. This sequence joins TRBV7-3 and TRBJ2-1; TRBD2 matches 12 bases. The CDR3 totals 17 residues. Germline V gene data show CDR1 as SGHTA and CDR2 as FQGTGA. Trimming at V came to 2 bases and at J to 6 bases, leaving 8 bases not matched to a gene.

The V gene is TRBV6-5, the J gene TRBJ2-3, with TRBD1 matching over 7 bases. Germline CDR1 and CDR2: MNHEY and SVGAGI. The trim removed 6 bases at V and 2 bases at J, leaving 5 bases unmatched. The CDR3 runs to 14 residues. The CDR3 loop is CASSLDRVTDTQYF. The CDR3 DNA reads TGTGCCAGCAGCCTAGACAGGGTCACAGATACGCAGTATTTT.